A single sample gave rise to the 6 T cell receptor beta chains below, sequenced in a study of blood T cell repertoires in COVID-19. Sequencing was performed with immunoSEQ multiplex PCR; in TCRdb, only in-frame clones are kept and a portion is missing. In the table there are about 130,000 clones, 88% of which are singletons. Sample: peripheral blood. The receptor source for this set is a man aged 65 to 79 with active COVID-19.

This clone was observed a handful of times. J is TRBJ1-2 and V is TRBV5-4; D may be TRBD1 (6 bases). V lost 2 bases and J 2 bases, leaving 10 bases between the germline ends. Germline CDR1 reads SGHNT; CDR2 reads YYREEE (reference sequence). The CDR3 sequence is 14 residues long. The DNA for the CDR3 is TGTGCCAGCAGCTTATCGGGACAAAACTATGGCTACACCTTC. It codes for CASSLSGQNYGYTF.

This chain uses TRBV6-5 with TRBJ2-7, with D tentatively TRBD2 (6 bases). Looked up from germline, CDR1 is MNHEY and CDR2 is SVGAGI. The V gene lost 0 bases and the J gene lost 6 bases, with 15 bases spanning the gap. This CDR3 has 15 residues. CDR3 sequence (DNA): TGTGCCAGCAGTTACTCACGGGGGAGAGGAGGCGAGCAGTACTTC. This translates into CASSYSRGRGGEQYF.

The gene calls are TRBV5-1 and TRBJ2-6; a possible D gene is TRBD2 (6 bases). Germline CDR1 and CDR2: SGHRS and YFSETQ. The CDR3 has 16 residues. V shed 4 bases and J shed 4 bases, with 15 bases lying between them. CDR3 loop: CASSLLGGTGANVLTF. The CDR3, as DNA: TGCGCCAGCAGCCTGCTGGGGGGAACCGGGGCCAACGTCCTGACTTTC.

The rearrangement joins TRBV28 to TRBJ2-3, with 13 bases matching TRBD2. Germline V gene lookup returns CDR1 MDHEN and CDR2 SYDVKM. CDR3 length equals 18 residues. V was clipped by 5 bases and J by 7 bases; unmatched bases: 15. This chain's CDR3 is CASSPTTPGLAGRNTQYF. CDR3 DNA sequence: TGTGCCAGCAGTCCTACTACTCCGGGACTAGCGGGAAGGAATACGCAGTATTTT.

The chain carries TRBV5-1 and TRBJ1-4; 9 bases agree with TRBD1. This CDR3 spans 16 amino acids. V was pared by 4 bases and J by 0 bases, with 4 bases of the junction left unmatched. The germline gives CDR1 SGHRS, CDR2 YFSETQ. The CDR3 region has the DNA TGCGCCAGCAGCCAGGGACAGGGAACAACTAATGAAAAACTGTTTTTT. This gives the protein CASSQGQGTTNEKLFF. The full variable domain, completed using reference TRBV5-1 and TRBJ1-4, is KAGVTQTPRYLIKTRGQQVTLSCSPISGHRSVSWYQQTPGQGLQFLFEYFSETQRNKGNFPGRFSGRQFSNSRSEMNVSTLELGDSALYLCASSQGQGTTNEKLFFGSGTQLSVL.

This clone came up a few times. The chain links TRBV5-1 to TRBJ1-1; 7 nucleotides agree with TRBD1. The V gene end was trimmed by 2 bases and the J gene end by 6 bases; junction bases not matched to a gene: 22. The CDR3 is 19 amino acids. Germline CDR1 SGHRS, CDR2 YFSETQ. CDR3 sequence reads: CASSFRGPGQLGSRAEAFF. The CDR3 DNA is TGCGCCAGCAGCTTTAGGGGGCCGGGACAGCTCGGAAGTAGGGCTGAAGCTTTCTTT.